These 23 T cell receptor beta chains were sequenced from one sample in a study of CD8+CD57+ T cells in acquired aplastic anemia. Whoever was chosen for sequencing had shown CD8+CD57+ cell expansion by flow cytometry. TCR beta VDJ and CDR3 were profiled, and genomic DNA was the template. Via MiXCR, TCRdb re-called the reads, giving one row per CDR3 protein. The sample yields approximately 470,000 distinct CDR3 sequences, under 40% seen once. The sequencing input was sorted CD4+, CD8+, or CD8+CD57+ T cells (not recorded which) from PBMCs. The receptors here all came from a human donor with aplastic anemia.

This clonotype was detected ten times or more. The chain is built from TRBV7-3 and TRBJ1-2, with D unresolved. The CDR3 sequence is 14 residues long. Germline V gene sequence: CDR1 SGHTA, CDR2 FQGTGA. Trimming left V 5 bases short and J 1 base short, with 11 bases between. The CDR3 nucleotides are TGTGCCAGCAGCCCCAGTGGTCTTAACTATGGCTACACCTTC. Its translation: CASSPSGLNYGYTF.

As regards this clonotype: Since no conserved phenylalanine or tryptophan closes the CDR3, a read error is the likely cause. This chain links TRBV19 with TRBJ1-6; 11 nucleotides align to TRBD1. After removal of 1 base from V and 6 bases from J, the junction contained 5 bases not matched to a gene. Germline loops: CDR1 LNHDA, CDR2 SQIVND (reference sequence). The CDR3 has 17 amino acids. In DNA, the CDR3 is TGTGCCAGTAGTATAGCCGGACAGGGGGCGCTTAATTCACCCCTCCACTCT. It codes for CASSIAGQGALNSPLHS.

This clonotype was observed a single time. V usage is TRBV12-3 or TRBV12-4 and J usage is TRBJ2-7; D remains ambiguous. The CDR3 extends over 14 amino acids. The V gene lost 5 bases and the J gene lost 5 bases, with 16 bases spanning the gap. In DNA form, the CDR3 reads TGTGCCAGCAGTGAACATGGTCACAACGACGAGCAGTACTTC. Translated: CASSEHGHNDEQYF.

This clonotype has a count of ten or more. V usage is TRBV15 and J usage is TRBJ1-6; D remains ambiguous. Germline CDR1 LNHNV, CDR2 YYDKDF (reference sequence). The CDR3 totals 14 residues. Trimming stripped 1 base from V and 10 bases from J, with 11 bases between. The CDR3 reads CATSRGRGESPLHF. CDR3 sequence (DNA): TGTGCCACCAGCAGAGGCCGGGGTGAATCACCCCTCCACTTT.

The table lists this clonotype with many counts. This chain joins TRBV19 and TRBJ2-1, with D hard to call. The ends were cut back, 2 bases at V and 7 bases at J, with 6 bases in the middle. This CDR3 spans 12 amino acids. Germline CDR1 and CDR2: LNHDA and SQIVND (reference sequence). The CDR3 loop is CASSITVNEQFF. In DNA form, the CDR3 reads TGTGCCAGTAGTATAACGGTAAATGAGCAGTTCTTC.

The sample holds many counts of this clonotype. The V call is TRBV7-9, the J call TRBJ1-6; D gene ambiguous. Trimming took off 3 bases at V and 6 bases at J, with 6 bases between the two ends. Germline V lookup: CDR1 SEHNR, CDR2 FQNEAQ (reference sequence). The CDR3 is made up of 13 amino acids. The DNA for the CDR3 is TGTGCCAGCAGCTTTCACCTTAATTCACCCCTCCACTTT. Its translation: CASSFHLNSPLHF.

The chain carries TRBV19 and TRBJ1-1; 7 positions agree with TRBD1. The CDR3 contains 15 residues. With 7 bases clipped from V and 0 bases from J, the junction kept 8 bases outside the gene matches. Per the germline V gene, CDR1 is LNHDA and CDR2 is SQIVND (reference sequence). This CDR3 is CASTPGQVLNTEAFF. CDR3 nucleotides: TGTGCCAGTACCCCAGGACAGGTCCTGAACACTGAAGCTTTCTTT.

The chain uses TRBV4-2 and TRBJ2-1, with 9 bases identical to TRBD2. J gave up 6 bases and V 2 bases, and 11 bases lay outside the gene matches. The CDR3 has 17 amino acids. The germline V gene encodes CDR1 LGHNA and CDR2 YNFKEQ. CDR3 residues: CASSQITPGGRGNEQFF. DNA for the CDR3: TGTGCCAGCAGCCAAATCACCCCTGGCGGGAGGGGCAATGAGCAGTTCTTC.

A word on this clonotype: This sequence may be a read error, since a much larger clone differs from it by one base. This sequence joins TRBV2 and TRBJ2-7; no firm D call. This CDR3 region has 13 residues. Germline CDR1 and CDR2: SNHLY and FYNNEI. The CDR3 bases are TGTGCCAGCTGTGAAAAGACCTACAATGAGCAGTACTTC. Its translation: CASCEKTYNEQYF. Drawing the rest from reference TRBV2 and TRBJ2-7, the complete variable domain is EPEVTQTPSHQVTQMGQEVILRCVPISNHLYFYWYRQILGQKVEFLVSFYNNEISEKSEIFDDQFSVERPDGSNFTLKIRSTKLEDSAMYFCASCEKTYNEQYFGPGTRLTVT.

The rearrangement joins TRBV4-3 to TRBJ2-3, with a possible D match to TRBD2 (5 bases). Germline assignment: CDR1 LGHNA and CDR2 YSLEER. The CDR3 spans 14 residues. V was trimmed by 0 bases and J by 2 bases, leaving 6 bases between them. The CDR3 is CASSQDRDTDTQYF. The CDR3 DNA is TGCGCCAGCAGCCAAGATCGGGACACAGATACGCAGTATTTT.

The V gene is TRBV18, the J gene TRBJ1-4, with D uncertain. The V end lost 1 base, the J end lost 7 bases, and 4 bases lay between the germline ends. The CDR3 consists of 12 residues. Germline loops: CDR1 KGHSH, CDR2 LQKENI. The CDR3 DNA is TGTGCCAGCTCACCACTGCGTGAAAAACTGTTTTTT. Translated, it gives CASSPLREKLFF.

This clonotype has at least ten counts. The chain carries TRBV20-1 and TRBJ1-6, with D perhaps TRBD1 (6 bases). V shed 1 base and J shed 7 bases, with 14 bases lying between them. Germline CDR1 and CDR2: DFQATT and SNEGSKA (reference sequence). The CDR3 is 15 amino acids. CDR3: CSARASGGGNSPLHF. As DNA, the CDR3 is TGCAGTGCTAGAGCTTCTGGGGGCGGCAATTCACCCCTCCACTTT.

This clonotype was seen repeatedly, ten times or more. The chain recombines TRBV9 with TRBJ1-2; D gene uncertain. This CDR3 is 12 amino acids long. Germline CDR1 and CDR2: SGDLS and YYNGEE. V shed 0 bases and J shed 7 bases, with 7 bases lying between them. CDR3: CASSVGFGGYTF. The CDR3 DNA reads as TGTGCCAGCAGCGTAGGTTTCGGTGGCTACACCTTC.

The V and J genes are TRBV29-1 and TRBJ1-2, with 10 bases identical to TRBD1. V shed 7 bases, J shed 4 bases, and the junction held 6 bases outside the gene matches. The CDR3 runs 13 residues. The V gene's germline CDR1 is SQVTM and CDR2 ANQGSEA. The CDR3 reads CSAGTGVPYGYTF. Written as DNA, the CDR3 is TGCAGCGCCGGGACAGGGGTCCCCTATGGCTACACCTTC.

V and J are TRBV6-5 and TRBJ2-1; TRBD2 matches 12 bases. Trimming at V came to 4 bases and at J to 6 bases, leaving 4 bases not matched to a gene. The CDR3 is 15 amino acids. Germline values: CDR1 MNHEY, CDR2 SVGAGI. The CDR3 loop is CASSSLAGGGNEQFF. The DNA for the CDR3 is TGTGCCAGCAGTTCCCTAGCGGGAGGGGGCAATGAGCAGTTCTTC.

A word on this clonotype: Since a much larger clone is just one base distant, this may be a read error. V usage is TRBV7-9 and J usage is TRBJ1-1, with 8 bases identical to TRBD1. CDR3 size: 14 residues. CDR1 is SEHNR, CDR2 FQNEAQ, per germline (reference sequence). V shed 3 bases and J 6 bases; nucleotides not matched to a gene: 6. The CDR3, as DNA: TGTGCCAGCAGCTTGACAGGGGCGTTCGCTGAAGCTTTCTTT. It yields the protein CASSLTGAFAEAFF.

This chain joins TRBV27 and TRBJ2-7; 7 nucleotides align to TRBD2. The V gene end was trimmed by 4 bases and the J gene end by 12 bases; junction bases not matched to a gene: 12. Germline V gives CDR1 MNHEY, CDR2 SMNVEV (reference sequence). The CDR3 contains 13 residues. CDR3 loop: CASSSGPSGRGYF. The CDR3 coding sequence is TGTGCCAGCAGTTCCGGGCCGTCGGGGAGGGGGTACTTC.

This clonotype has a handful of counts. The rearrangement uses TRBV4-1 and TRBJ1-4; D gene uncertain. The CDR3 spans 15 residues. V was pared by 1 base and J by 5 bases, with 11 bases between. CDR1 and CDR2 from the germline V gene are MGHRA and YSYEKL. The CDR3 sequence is CASSQVSGANEKLFF. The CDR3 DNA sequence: TGCGCCAGCAGCCAAGTATCAGGAGCCAATGAAAAACTGTTTTTT.

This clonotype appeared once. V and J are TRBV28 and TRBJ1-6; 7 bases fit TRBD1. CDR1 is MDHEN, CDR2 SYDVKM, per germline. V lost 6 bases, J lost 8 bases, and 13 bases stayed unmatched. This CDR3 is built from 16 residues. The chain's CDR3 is CASRPRQGGGDSPLHF. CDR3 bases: TGTGCCAGCAGACCCAGACAGGGAGGAGGCGATTCACCCCTCCACTTT.

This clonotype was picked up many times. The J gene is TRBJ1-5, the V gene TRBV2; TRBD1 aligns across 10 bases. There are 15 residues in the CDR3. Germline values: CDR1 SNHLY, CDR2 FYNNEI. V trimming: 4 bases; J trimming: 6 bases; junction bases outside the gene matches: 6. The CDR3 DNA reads TGTGCCAGCAGTGTTGGGACAGGGGCGGGTCAGCCCCAGCATTTT. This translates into CASSVGTGAGQPQHF.

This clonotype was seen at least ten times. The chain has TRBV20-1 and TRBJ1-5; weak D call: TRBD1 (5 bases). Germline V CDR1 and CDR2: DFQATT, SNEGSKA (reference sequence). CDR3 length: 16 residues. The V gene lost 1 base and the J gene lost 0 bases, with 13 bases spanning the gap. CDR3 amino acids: CSARGSQTDSNQPQHF. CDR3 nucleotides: TGCAGTGCTAGAGGCTCGCAGACAGATAGCAATCAGCCCCAGCATTTT.

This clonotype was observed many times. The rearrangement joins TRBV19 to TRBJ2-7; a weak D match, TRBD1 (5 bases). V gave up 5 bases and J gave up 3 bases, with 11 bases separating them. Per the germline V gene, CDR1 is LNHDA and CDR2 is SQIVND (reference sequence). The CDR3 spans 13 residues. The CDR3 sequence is CASSLRQNYEQYF. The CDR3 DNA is TGTGCCAGTAGTTTGCGACAGAACTACGAGCAGTACTTC.

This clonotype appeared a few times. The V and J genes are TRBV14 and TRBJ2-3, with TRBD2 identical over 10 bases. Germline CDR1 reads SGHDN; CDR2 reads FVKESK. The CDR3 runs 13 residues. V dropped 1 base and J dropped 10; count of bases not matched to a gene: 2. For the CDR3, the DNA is TGTGCCAGCAGCCAAGGACTAGCGGGCCCGCAGTATTTT. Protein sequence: CASSQGLAGPQYF.